This TCR beta chain was recorded in a study of cytomegalovirus exposure and HLA in healthy donors. CDR3 size: 17 residues. The V gene's germline CDR1 is SEHNR and CDR2 FQNEAQ (reference sequence). The V gene end was trimmed by 1 base and the J gene end by 3 bases; junction bases not matched to a gene: 9. The data were produced by immunoSEQ multiplex PCR, yet TCRdb's version contains in-frame clones alone and is incomplete. In the table there are about 65,000 clones, just over 90% of which are singletons. Source material: PBMCs. The clonotype comes from a woman younger than 30 in good health and CMV-seronegative. V usage is TRBV7-9 and J usage is TRBJ2-3; 8 nucleotides agree with TRBD2. The CDR3 loop reads CASSLGSGRVVTDTQYF. The CDR3 DNA is TGTGCCAGCAGCTTAGGGAGCGGGAGAGTAGTAACAGATACGCAGTATTTT.